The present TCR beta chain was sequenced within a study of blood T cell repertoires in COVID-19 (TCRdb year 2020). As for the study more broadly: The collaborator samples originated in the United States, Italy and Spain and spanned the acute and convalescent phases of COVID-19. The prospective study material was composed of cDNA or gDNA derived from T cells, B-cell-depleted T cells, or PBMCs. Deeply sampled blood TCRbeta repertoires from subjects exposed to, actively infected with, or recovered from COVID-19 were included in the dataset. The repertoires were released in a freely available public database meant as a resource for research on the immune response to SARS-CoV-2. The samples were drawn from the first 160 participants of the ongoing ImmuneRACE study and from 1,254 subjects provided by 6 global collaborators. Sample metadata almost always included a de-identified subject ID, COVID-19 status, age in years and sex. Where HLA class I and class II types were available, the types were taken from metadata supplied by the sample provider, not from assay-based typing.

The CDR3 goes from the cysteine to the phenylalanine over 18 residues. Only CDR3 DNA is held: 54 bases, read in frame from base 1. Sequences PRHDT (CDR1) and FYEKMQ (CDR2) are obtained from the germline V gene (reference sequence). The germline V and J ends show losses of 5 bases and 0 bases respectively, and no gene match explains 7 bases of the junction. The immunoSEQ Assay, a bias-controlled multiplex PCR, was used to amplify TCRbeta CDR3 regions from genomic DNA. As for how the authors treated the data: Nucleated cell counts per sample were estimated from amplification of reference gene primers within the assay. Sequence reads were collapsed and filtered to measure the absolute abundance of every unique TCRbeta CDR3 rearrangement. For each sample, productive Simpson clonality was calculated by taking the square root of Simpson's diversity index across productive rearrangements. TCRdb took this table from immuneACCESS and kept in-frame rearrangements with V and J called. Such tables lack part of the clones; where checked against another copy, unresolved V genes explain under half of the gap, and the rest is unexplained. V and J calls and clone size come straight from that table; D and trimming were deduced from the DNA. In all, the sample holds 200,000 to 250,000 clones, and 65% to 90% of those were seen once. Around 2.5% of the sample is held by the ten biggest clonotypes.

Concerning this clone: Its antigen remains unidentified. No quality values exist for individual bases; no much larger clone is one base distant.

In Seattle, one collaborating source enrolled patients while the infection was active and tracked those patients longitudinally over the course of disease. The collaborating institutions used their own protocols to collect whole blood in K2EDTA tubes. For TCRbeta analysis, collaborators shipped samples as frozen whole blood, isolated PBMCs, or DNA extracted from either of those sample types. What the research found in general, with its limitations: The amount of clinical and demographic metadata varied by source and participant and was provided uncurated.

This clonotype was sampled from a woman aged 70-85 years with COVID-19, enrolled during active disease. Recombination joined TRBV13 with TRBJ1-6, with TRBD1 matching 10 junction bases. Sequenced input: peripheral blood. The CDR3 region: CASSIDRGPGSYNSPLHF. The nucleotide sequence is TGTGCCAGCAGCATAGACAGGGGGCCCGGCTCCTATAATTCACCCCTCCACTTT. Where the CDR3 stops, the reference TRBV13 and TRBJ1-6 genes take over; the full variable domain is AAGVIQSPRHLIKEKRETATLKCYPIPRHDTVYWYQQGPGQDPQFLISFYEKMQSDKGSIPDRFSAQQFSDYHSELNMSSLELGDSALYFCASSIDRGPGSYNSPLHFGNGTRLTVT.